This entry lists 20 T cell receptor beta chains sequenced from one sample in a study of OX40 agonist ivuxolimab in advanced cancers. Data came from immunoSEQ multiplex PCR; TCRdb stores just in-frame clones and leaves some out. The sample contains about 95,000 clones, 75% to 90% of which appear only once. The sample in question was CD4+ or CD8+ T cells sorted from blood, obtained in a trial of the OX40 agonist ivuxolimab. These TCRs come from an adult with an advanced solid tumor such as melanoma, head and neck, liver or kidney cancer.

The chain carries TRBV7-2 and TRBJ2-2; maybe TRBD1 (6 bases). The V end lost 5 bases, the J end lost 4 bases, and 14 bases lay between the germline ends. The CDR3 runs 15 residues. Germline CDR1 reads SGHTA; CDR2 reads FQGNSA. CDR3 DNA sequence: TGTGCCAGCAGCCGGCCGCAGGGGACCACCGGGGAGCTGTTTTTT. Translation gives CASSRPQGTTGELFF.

V is TRBV4-1 and J is TRBJ1-4; the match to TRBD1 covers 7 bases. Germline trimming cut 1 base from V and 7 bases from J; bases unmatched to any gene: 3. This CDR3 comprises 14 residues. Germline CDR1 reads MGHRA; CDR2 reads YSYEKL. The CDR3 DNA is TGCGCCAGCAGCCAAGTAGCAGGGGGTGAAAAACTGTTTTTT. Its protein is CASSQVAGGEKLFF.

The chain recombines TRBV5-1 with TRBJ2-1; the D is unclear. The CDR3 runs 13 residues. V was trimmed by 2 bases and J by 5 bases, leaving 8 bases between them. Looked up from germline, CDR1 is SGHRS and CDR2 is YFSETQ. The CDR3 DNA reads as TGCGCCAGCAGCTTTGAGCCAGACAATGAGCAGTTCTTC. It specifies CASSFEPDNEQFF.

The J gene is TRBJ1-1, the V gene TRBV2; D is ambiguous. The CDR3 contains 14 residues. The germline CDR1 and CDR2 sequences are SNHLY and FYNNEI. V was clipped by 6 bases and J by 7 bases, with 18 bases between them. The DNA of the CDR3 is TGTGCCAGCAGGCCCGGACTAGGCTCCCTTGAAGCTTTCTTT. This sequence encodes CASRPGLGSLEAFF.

J is TRBJ2-3 and V is TRBV9; D not resolved. The CDR3 loop spans 16 amino acids. The V and J ends lost 0 bases and 4 bases respectively, with 15 bases between them. Germline CDR1 SGDLS, CDR2 YYNGEE. The CDR3 here is CASSVDSGGQSDTQYF. As DNA, the CDR3 is TGTGCCAGCAGCGTAGATTCTGGTGGCCAATCAGATACGCAGTATTTT.

The CDR3 loop is CASSSRTSGGEEQYF. DNA for the CDR3: TGTGCCAGCAGCTCCCGGACTAGCGGGGGGGAAGAGCAGTACTTC. This chain connects TRBV7-2 to TRBJ2-7; 15 bases are a match to TRBD2. V lost 4 bases and J lost 7; bases outside the gene matches: 5. The CDR3 loop spans 15 amino acids. Germline CDR1 reads SGHTA; CDR2 reads FQGNSA.

The table lists this clone with a few counts. Different DNA sequences within this sample yield the same CDR3. V usage is TRBV25-1 and J usage is TRBJ1-2, with D possibly being TRBD1 (5 bases). The V end was cut by 6 bases, the J end by 0 bases, with 8 bases between. The V gene's germline CDR1 is MGHDK and CDR2 SYGVNS. CDR3 size: 13 residues. The CDR3 sequence: CASSREANYGYTF. The CDR3 DNA is TGTGCCAGCAGCAGGGAAGCTAACTATGGCTACACCTTC.

A single count supports this clone. The chain is built from TRBV6-6 and TRBJ2-3; D is unresolved. Trimming left V 5 bases short and J 0 bases short, with 12 bases between. CDR3 length: 15 amino acids. Germline values: CDR1 MNHNY, CDR2 SVGAGI (reference sequence). CDR3 coding DNA: TGTGCCAGCAGTCCCGGGTTGATTAGCACAGATACGCAGTATTTT. This translates into CASSPGLISTDTQYF.

The chain employs TRBV7-2 and TRBJ1-5, with TRBD1 as a possible D gene (6 bases). There are 12 residues in the CDR3. Germline V CDR1 and CDR2: SGHTA, FQGNSA. V was shortened by 3 bases and J by 7 bases, with 7 bases between the two germline ends. CDR3 amino acids: CASSFDRQPQHF. The CDR3 DNA sequence: TGTGCCAGCAGCTTTGACAGGCAGCCCCAGCATTTT.

This chain links TRBV4-3 with TRBJ2-5, with D perhaps TRBD2 (6 bases). Trimming left V 0 bases short and J 5 bases short, with 13 bases between. From germline, CDR1 is LGHNA and CDR2 YSLEER. The CDR3 contains 15 residues. The CDR3 DNA sequence: TGCGCCAGCAGCCAAGATGGCGGGAAGGGGGAGACCCAGTACTTC. This encodes CASSQDGGKGETQYF.

The rearrangement links TRBV29-1 to TRBJ1-1; D gene ambiguous. The CDR3 consists of 12 residues. V was pared by 6 bases and J by 4 bases, with 12 bases between. Germline V lookup: CDR1 SQVTM, CDR2 ANQGSEA. CDR3 nucleotides: TGCAGCGTCACCATAGAAGTCACTGAAGCTTTCTTT. Its protein product is CSVTIEVTEAFF.

The genes are TRBV7-9 and TRBJ2-5, with 9 bases identical to TRBD1. Germline V CDR1 and CDR2: SEHNR, FQNEAQ (reference sequence). The CDR3 loop spans 13 amino acids. Trimming at V came to 9 bases and at J to 1 base, leaving 3 bases not matched to a gene. The DNA of the CDR3 is TGTGCCAGTCACAGGGGGCCCCAAGAGACCCAGTACTTC. Residues: CASHRGPQETQYF.

The chain is built from TRBV4-3 and TRBJ1-3, with D hard to call. V lost 1 base and J 3 bases, leaving 10 bases between the germline ends. Germline loops: CDR1 LGHNA, CDR2 YSLEER. The CDR3 sequence is 15 residues long. CDR3 coding DNA: TGCGCCAGCAGCCAAGGAACGGCAAATGGAAACACCATATATTTT. It translates to CASSQGTANGNTIYF.

This chain links TRBV10-2 with TRBJ2-5; D possibly corresponds to TRBD1 (5 bases). CDR1 is WSHSY and CDR2 is SAAADI in the germline V gene. The length of the CDR3 is 14 residues. The germline V and J ends were trimmed by 3 bases and 2 bases, with 10 bases remaining between them. CDR3: CASSDQGIQETQYF. In DNA, the CDR3 is TGCGCCAGCAGTGATCAGGGCATACAAGAGACCCAGTACTTC.

This rearrangement joins TRBV10-3 to TRBJ2-3, with no clear D. This CDR3 comprises 17 residues. The V and J ends lost 3 bases and 3 bases respectively, with 19 bases between them. Germline V CDR1 and CDR2: ENHRY, SYGVKD. The CDR3 region is CAISDPPRQGPTDTQYF. CDR3 DNA sequence: TGTGCCATCAGTGACCCTCCAAGGCAAGGCCCGACAGATACGCAGTATTTT.

V gene TRBV7-9 combines with J gene TRBJ1-5; D uncertain. Germline V gene lookup returns CDR1 SEHNR and CDR2 FQNEAQ (reference sequence). CDR3 length equals 13 residues. Trimming left V 5 bases short and J 4 bases short, with 9 bases between. This CDR3 is CASSPRDNQPQHF. As DNA, the CDR3 is TGTGCCAGCAGCCCGCGAGATAATCAGCCCCAGCATTTT.

This rearrangement joins TRBV5-4 to TRBJ1-3; 9 positions match TRBD1. J gave up 1 base and V 1 base, and 6 bases lay outside the gene matches. This CDR3 region has 17 residues. Germline values: CDR1 SGHNT, CDR2 YYREEE (reference sequence). CDR3 bases: TGTGCCAGCAGCTTGAAACAGGGGGCGCAATCTGGAAACACCATATATTTT. Translated: CASSLKQGAQSGNTIYF.

This sequence joins TRBV19 and TRBJ1-2; D may be TRBD1 (6 bases). This CDR3 has 16 residues. V gave up 6 bases and J gave up 5 bases, with 22 bases separating them. The germline V gene has CDR1 LNHDA and CDR2 SQIVND (reference sequence). CDR3 nucleotide sequence: TGTGCCAGTAGCCCAGGCGTCGGACAGCTTGAATATGGCTACACCTTC. It encodes CASSPGVGQLEYGYTF. The entire variable domain, with the rest obtained from reference TRBV19 and TRBJ1-2, is as follows: DGGITQSPKYLFRKEGQNVTLSCEQNLNHDAMYWYRQDPGQGLRLIYYSQIVNDFQKGDIAEGYSVSREKKESFPLTVTSAQKNPTAFYLCASSPGVGQLEYGYTFGSGTRLTVV.

This clone was counted once. The chain recombines TRBV25-1 with TRBJ2-4; D not resolved. Germline values: CDR1 MGHDK, CDR2 SYGVNS. This CDR3 contains 14 residues. With 4 bases removed from V and 4 bases from J, the gap between germline ends came to 11 bases. For the CDR3, the DNA is TGTGCCAGCAGTGTCCCAGGACGGAAAAACATTCAGTACTTC. Its translation: CASSVPGRKNIQYF.

J is TRBJ2-3 and V is TRBV9; 8 bases agree with TRBD2. J lost 4 bases, V lost 0 bases, and 10 bases had no gene match. Germline loops: CDR1 SGDLS, CDR2 YYNGEE. This CDR3 is built from 17 residues. The CDR3, as DNA: TGTGCCAGCAGCGTAGCCCCGGGGGGGGCGGTATCAGATACGCAGTATTTT. This codes for CASSVAPGGAVSDTQYF.